Below are 27 T cell receptor beta chains sequenced from a single sample in a study of T cells after yellow fever vaccination. TCRdb reprocessed the 5' RACE reads via MiXCR and lists one record per CDR3 protein. This table holds 510,000 or so distinct CDR3 sequences, 15% to 20% found once. The sample consisted of PBMCs, taken 15 days after the yellow fever booster vaccination. All receptors come from a man aged 25 to 45 who received the YFV17D yellow fever vaccine.

This clonotype was detected a few times. V usage is TRBV24-1 and J usage is TRBJ2-2; no clear D gene. Germline values: CDR1 KGHDR, CDR2 SFDVKD. V was trimmed by 3 bases and J by 3 bases, leaving 7 bases between them. This CDR3 spans 14 amino acids. The CDR3 spells CATSDTTYTGELFF. The CDR3 nucleotides read TGTGCCACCAGTGATACGACTTACACCGGGGAGCTGTTTTTT.

This chain uses TRBV4-2 with TRBJ2-7; D may match TRBD1 or TRBD2 (5 bases each). The CDR3 has 17 amino acids. V dropped 1 base and J dropped 4 bases, with 20 bases sitting between them. The germline V gene encodes CDR1 LGHNA and CDR2 YNFKEQ. CDR3 residues: CASSQAAGTSFIYEQYF. The CDR3 nucleotides read TGTGCCAGCAGCCAAGCGGCCGGGACGTCGTTCATATACGAGCAGTACTTC.

The chain recombines TRBV5-4 with TRBJ2-5; a weak D match, TRBD1 (7 bases). CDR3 length equals 15 residues. The germline V gene encodes CDR1 SGHNT and CDR2 YYREEE (reference sequence). Deletions cut 3 bases from V and 5 bases from J, with 17 bases between. As DNA, the CDR3 is TGTGCCAGCAGCTGGTACGGAGGGGGCGAGGAGACCCAGTACTTC. Amino acids: CASSWYGGGEETQYF.

This CDR3 is CASSKRGGTEAFF. CDR3 DNA: TGTGCCAGCAGCAAGAGGGGAGGCACTGAAGCTTTCTTT. The chain couples TRBV5-6 to TRBJ1-1; TRBD1 might be the D (5 bases). From germline, CDR1 is SGHDT and CDR2 YYEEEE. Trimming cost V 4 bases and J 4 bases, with 11 bases left between them. This CDR3 comprises 13 residues.

This rearrangement joins TRBV7-9 to TRBJ2-5; no firm D call. Germline values: CDR1 SEHNR, CDR2 FQNEAQ (reference sequence). The ends were cut back, 1 base at V and 0 bases at J, with 6 bases in the middle. The CDR3 sequence is 14 residues long. The CDR3 DNA is TGTGCCAGCAGCTTAGAAAGCTACCAAGAGACCCAGTACTTC. Its translation is CASSLESYQETQYF.

This clonotype was detected only a few times. This sequence joins TRBV20-1 and TRBJ2-1, with TRBD1 identical over 8 bases. Germline V gene sequence: CDR1 DFQATT, CDR2 SNEGSKA (reference sequence). The ends lost 0 bases at V and 6 bases at J; junction bases unmatched: 1. The CDR3 spans 13 residues. The CDR3 loop is CSARDQGANEQFF. The CDR3 coding sequence is TGCAGTGCTAGAGATCAGGGGGCCAATGAGCAGTTCTTC.

In its sample, this clonotype was seen a few times. The chain uses TRBV29-1 and TRBJ2-7, with a weak D call TRBD1 (5 bases). CDR1 is SQVTM, CDR2 ANQGSEA, per germline. Trimming left V 4 bases short and J 3 bases short, with 7 bases between. The CDR3 extends over 11 amino acids. CDR3 sequence: CSVGDSYEQYF. The CDR3 region has the DNA TGCAGCGTTGGCGACAGCTACGAGCAGTACTTC.

The rearrangement links TRBV7-6 to TRBJ2-2; D may match TRBD1 or TRBD2 (6 bases each). This CDR3 region has 17 residues. Trimming stripped 5 bases from V and 3 bases from J, with 19 bases between. Germline CDR1 is SGHVS and CDR2 is FNYEAQ. The CDR3 loop reads CASSPIGGQFHTGELFF. The CDR3 DNA follows: TGTGCCAGCAGCCCGATAGGGGGGCAGTTCCACACCGGGGAGCTGTTTTTT. Filled out from reference TRBV7-6 and TRBJ2-2, the complete variable domain reads GAGVSQSPRYKVTKRGQDVALRCDPISGHVSLYWYRQALGQGPEFLTYFNYEAQQDKSGLPNDRFSAERPEGSISTLTIQRTEQRDSAMYRCASSPIGGQFHTGELFFGEGSRLTVL.

The genes are TRBV7-9 and TRBJ1-5; D is uncertain. The CDR3 covers 13 residues. CDR1 is SEHNR, CDR2 FQNEAQ, per germline (reference sequence). V was clipped by 7 bases and J by 5 bases, with 12 bases between them. The CDR3 region is CASKGNADQPQHF. The CDR3 nucleotides are TGTGCCAGCAAAGGAAACGCCGATCAGCCCCAGCATTTT.

The chain employs TRBV6-1 and TRBJ2-7; tentative D call: TRBD2 (5 bases). Germline loops: CDR1 MNHNS, CDR2 SASEGT. CDR3 size: 13 residues. V was shortened by 4 bases and J by 2 bases, with 9 bases between the two germline ends. The CDR3 reads CASSVTRAYEQYF. The DNA for the CDR3 is TGTGCCAGCAGTGTTACTAGAGCCTACGAGCAGTACTTC.

This clonotype was seen a handful of times. V is TRBV5-6 and J is TRBJ2-6, with 8 bases fitting TRBD1. CDR1 and CDR2 from the germline V gene are SGHDT and YYEEEE. The CDR3 has 19 amino acids. V lost 0 bases, J lost 0 bases, and 8 bases stayed unmatched. This CDR3 reads CASSLDRGTGLSGANVLTF. Written as DNA, the CDR3 is TGTGCCAGCAGCTTGGATCGGGGGACAGGTCTCTCTGGGGCCAACGTCCTGACTTTC.

This chain connects TRBV3-1 to TRBJ1-4; D may be TRBD1 (5 bases). Germline CDR1 reads LGHDT; CDR2 reads YNNKEL (reference sequence). The V gene lost 3 bases and the J gene lost 8 bases, with 13 bases spanning the gap. The CDR3 contains 14 residues. This chain's CDR3 is CASSQLGHTEKLFF. Here the CDR3 DNA reads TGTGCCAGCAGCCAGCTAGGACATACGGAAAAACTGTTTTTT.

This clonotype was seen a handful of times. This chain uses TRBV4-2 with TRBJ2-2, with 8 bases that match TRBD2. Looked up from germline, CDR1 is LGHNA and CDR2 is YNFKEQ. V was clipped by 0 bases and J by 7 bases; unmatched bases: 10. CDR3 length: 17 residues. CDR3 residues: CASSQDFSGRVIGELFF. The CDR3 DNA follows: TGTGCCAGCAGCCAAGATTTCAGCGGGAGAGTCATCGGGGAGCTGTTTTTT.

The J gene is TRBJ1-1, the V gene TRBV5-1; D is ambiguous. V was trimmed by 2 bases and J by 0 bases, leaving 11 bases between them. The CDR3 sequence is 15 residues long. Germline loops: CDR1 SGHRS, CDR2 YFSETQ. CDR3 coding DNA: TGCGCCAGCAGCTTCCAAAGCCGTATGAACACTGAAGCTTTCTTT. Its protein product is CASSFQSRMNTEAFF.

In its sample, this clonotype was seen a few times. The junction shows a germline mismatch at one end, possibly a read error. CDR3: CASSYSIGAAPETQYF. CDR3 in DNA: TGTGCCAGCAGCTACTCCATTGGGGCCGCCCCAGAGACCCAGTACTTC. The chain uses TRBV6-2 or TRBV6-3 and TRBJ2-5, with D possibly being TRBD1 (5 bases). This CDR3 spans 16 amino acids. CDR1 is MNHEY and CDR2 is SVGEGT in the germline V gene.

This clonotype has more than one count but fewer than ten. V usage is TRBV5-1 and J usage is TRBJ2-1; possible D gene TRBD2, 6 bases. Germline assignment: CDR1 SGHRS and CDR2 YFSETQ. Trimming left V 2 bases short and J 8 bases short, with 14 bases between. The CDR3 covers 14 residues. CDR3 residues: CASSFSGAWDEQFF. The DNA of the CDR3 is TGCGCCAGCAGCTTTAGCGGAGCGTGGGATGAGCAGTTCTTC.

The chain is built from TRBV19 and TRBJ2-3; TRBD2 agrees at 7 bases. Germline V lookup: CDR1 LNHDA, CDR2 SQIVND (reference sequence). Trimming at V came to 8 bases and at J to 1 base, leaving 6 bases not matched to a gene. The CDR3 consists of 14 residues. CDR3 region: CASRDREGTDTQYF. CDR3 nucleotide sequence: TGTGCCAGTCGGGATCGGGAGGGCACAGATACGCAGTATTTT.

The CDR3 spells CASSQAGGRLNTDTQYF. CDR3 sequence (DNA): TGTGCCAGCAGCCAAGCCGGCGGGCGCCTCAACACAGATACGCAGTATTTT. V gene TRBV3-1 combines with J gene TRBJ2-3, with D possibly matching TRBD2 (5 bases). This CDR3 is 17 amino acids long. CDR1 and CDR2 from the germline V gene are LGHDT and YNNKEL (reference sequence). V was clipped by 1 base and J by 2 bases, with 16 bases between them.

The table lists this clonotype with a few counts. V is TRBV20-1 and J is TRBJ2-3; 9 bases fit TRBD1. V shed 5 bases, J shed 4 bases, and the junction held 4 bases outside the gene matches. The CDR3 loop spans 13 amino acids. CDR1 is DFQATT and CDR2 is SNEGSKA in the germline V gene (reference sequence). For the CDR3, the DNA is TGCAGTGCTCCGGGACAGGGTCCAGATACGCAGTATTTT. Protein product: CSAPGQGPDTQYF.

The V call is TRBV29-1, the J call TRBJ2-3, with TRBD2 as a possible D gene (6 bases). Germline values: CDR1 SQVTM, CDR2 ANQGSEA. The CDR3 contains 14 residues. V was shortened by 4 bases and J by 3 bases, with 14 bases between the two germline ends. The CDR3 bases are TGCAGCGTTGGGGCGGGACTGGGGACAGATACGCAGTATTTT. Translated: CSVGAGLGTDTQYF.

This clonotype was found a few times. The chain combines TRBV27 with TRBJ2-7, with TRBD1 as a possible D gene (5 bases). Germline V gene sequence: CDR1 MNHEY, CDR2 SMNVEV (reference sequence). Trimming took 0 bases from V and 3 from J, leaving 9 bases between them. CDR3 length: 14 residues. The CDR3 loop is CASSLSWQGYEQYF. The CDR3 bases are TGTGCCAGCAGTTTATCGTGGCAGGGCTACGAGCAGTACTTC.

Many counts were recorded for this clonotype. V usage is TRBV15 and J usage is TRBJ2-7; no clear D. This CDR3 spans 12 amino acids. Germline V gene lookup returns CDR1 LNHNV and CDR2 YYDKDF (reference sequence). Trimming took off 0 bases at V and 3 bases at J, with 3 bases between the two ends. This CDR3 reads CATSRDRYEQYF. CDR3 bases: TGTGCCACCAGCAGAGATCGCTACGAGCAGTACTTC.

This chain connects TRBV28 to TRBJ2-3, with 8 bases fitting TRBD2. The CDR3 consists of 15 residues. Germline V gene data show CDR1 as MDHEN and CDR2 as SYDVKM. Trimming removed 8 bases from V and 2 bases from J; junction bases left unmatched: 9. The CDR3 nucleotides are TGTGCCAGCGGGAGGCCTAGCGGGCCCACAGATACGCAGTATTTT. The encoded protein is CASGRPSGPTDTQYF.

The chain links TRBV14 to TRBJ2-1; 12 bases agree with TRBD2. Germline V gives CDR1 SGHDN, CDR2 FVKESK. CDR3 length equals 17 residues. With V trimmed by 6 bases and J by 4 bases, 10 bases remained unmatched. CDR3 coding DNA: TGTGCCAGCAGTCCTCCTAGAACTAGCGGGAGGTACAATGAGCAGTTCTTC. Translating gives CASSPPRTSGRYNEQFF.

The table lists this clonotype with a few counts. This rearrangement joins TRBV20-1 to TRBJ2-5; a weak D match, TRBD1 (5 bases). CDR3 length equals 15 residues. From germline, CDR1 is DFQATT and CDR2 SNEGSKA (reference sequence). The V end was cut by 4 bases, the J end by 1 base, with 16 bases between. CDR3 region: CSAKHTRQIQETQYF. The CDR3, as DNA: TGCAGTGCTAAGCATACCCGACAGATCCAAGAGACCCAGTACTTC.

This clonotype was recorded a few times. V usage is TRBV7-9 and J usage is TRBJ2-3; the D is unclear. V lost 2 bases and J lost 4, with 10 bases in between. The CDR3 spans 14 residues. CDR1 is SEHNR, CDR2 FQNEAQ, per germline (reference sequence). For the CDR3, the DNA is TGTGCCAGCAGCTTAAGGTTTCCTGCAGATACGCAGTATTTT. As protein: CASSLRFPADTQYF.

This clonotype was seen more than once but under ten times. The rearrangement joins TRBV20-1 to TRBJ2-1; D remains ambiguous. Trimming removed 1 base at V and 4 bases at J, with 8 bases between. The CDR3 runs to 13 residues. Germline V gene data show CDR1 as DFQATT and CDR2 as SNEGSKA (reference sequence). DNA for the CDR3: TGCAGTGCTAGAGTTGAGCCGTACAATGAGCAGTTCTTC. Translation gives CSARVEPYNEQFF.